This is a list of T cell receptor beta chains from one sample in a study of beta chain features in type 1 diabetes. Here immunoSEQ multiplex PCR was the method, and the copy in TCRdb shows in-frame clones only, minus some. The sample lists over 200,000 clones, about a tenth occurring once. The sequenced sample was naive CD4+ T cells from blood. These receptors were collected from a man younger than 45 with type 1 diabetes. Each CDR3 is given with its conserved first and last residue. Each record gives: D gene, J gene, clone size, V gene, CDR3 DNA, CDR3 protein. A D gene is named only where the DNA matches it firmly. The size of a clone is reported for some rows only, either as once, few or many, or as a class for expanded clones.

d_gene: NA
j_gene: TRBJ2-3
abundance: NA
v_gene: TRBV19
CDR3nt: TGTGCCAGTAGTCTTCCGGCGGGGGCTAGCACAGATACGCAGTATTTT
CDR3aa: CASSLPAGASTDTQYF

d_gene: NA
j_gene: TRBJ1-2
abundance: NA
v_gene: TRBV4-2
CDR3nt: TGTGCCAGCAGCCAAGATTATATGCGGGGTCCAGGAGCTAACTATGGCTACACCTTC
CDR3aa: CASSQDYMRGPGANYGYTF

d_gene: NA
j_gene: TRBJ1-6
abundance: few
v_gene: TRBV6-1
CDR3nt: TGTGCCAGCAGTGCCCTGTCCGATTCACCCCTCCACTTT
CDR3aa: CASSALSDSPLHF

d_gene: NA
j_gene: TRBJ2-7
abundance: NA
v_gene: TRBV5-1
CDR3nt: TGCGCCAGCAGCTTCTCGGCAGGGGATAGCTACGAGCAGTACTTC
CDR3aa: CASSFSAGDSYEQYF

d_gene: TRBD1
j_gene: TRBJ2-1
abundance: few
v_gene: TRBV7-2
CDR3nt: TGTGCCAGCAGCCGGGACAGGGGGCTCAATGAGCAGTTCTTC
CDR3aa: CASSRDRGLNEQFF

d_gene: TRBD1
j_gene: TRBJ1-5
abundance: few
v_gene: TRBV27
CDR3nt: TGTGCCAGCAGTCCTAGACAGGGGCAAAATCAGCCCCAGCATTTT
CDR3aa: CASSPRQGQNQPQHF

d_gene: NA
j_gene: TRBJ2-7
abundance: NA
v_gene: TRBV7-8
CDR3nt: TGTGCCAGCAGCTTAGCCCAGGGCTACGAGCAGTACTTC
CDR3aa: CASSLAQGYEQYF

d_gene: TRBD1
j_gene: TRBJ2-2
abundance: NA
v_gene: TRBV18
CDR3nt: TGTGCCAGCTCACACGGACAGGGAGCCACCGGGGAGCTGTTTTTT
CDR3aa: CASSHGQGATGELFF

d_gene: NA
j_gene: TRBJ2-2
abundance: once
v_gene: TRBV6-4
CDR3nt: TGTGCCCGGCGGAGGGCCGGGAACACCGGGGAGCTGTTTTTT
CDR3aa: CARRRAGNTGELFF

d_gene: NA
j_gene: TRBJ1-1
abundance: NA
v_gene: TRBV5-1
CDR3nt: TGCGCCAGCAGCTTGAACGGGGTCGGTACTGAAGCTTTCTTT
CDR3aa: CASSLNGVGTEAFF

d_gene: TRBD2
j_gene: TRBJ2-7
abundance: NA
v_gene: TRBV9
CDR3nt: TGTGCCAGCAGCGTCTCGAATGGACTAGCGGGCGAGCAGTACTTC
CDR3aa: CASSVSNGLAGEQYF

d_gene: NA
j_gene: TRBJ2-2
abundance: NA
v_gene: TRBV19
CDR3nt: TGTGCCAGCGACAGGACGGACACCGGGGAGCTGTTTTTT
CDR3aa: CASDRTDTGELFF

d_gene: TRBD2
j_gene: TRBJ2-7
abundance: NA
v_gene: TRBV5-1
CDR3nt: TGCGCCAGCTCCCGAGACGGGACTAGCGGGGATGAGCAGTACTTC
CDR3aa: CASSRDGTSGDEQYF

d_gene: NA
j_gene: TRBJ2-3
abundance: NA
v_gene: TRBV7-2
CDR3nt: TGTGCCAGCAGCCGGTATGCAGATACGCAGTATTTT
CDR3aa: CASSRYADTQYF

d_gene: NA
j_gene: TRBJ2-5
abundance: few
v_gene: TRBV5-1
CDR3nt: TGCGCCAGTAACCCTAGGGGGATGGAGACCCAGTACTTC
CDR3aa: CASNPRGMETQYF

d_gene: NA
j_gene: TRBJ2-7
abundance: few
v_gene: TRBV2
CDR3nt: TGTGCCAGCGGCTGGACACACTCCTACGAGCAGTACTTC
CDR3aa: CASGWTHSYEQYF